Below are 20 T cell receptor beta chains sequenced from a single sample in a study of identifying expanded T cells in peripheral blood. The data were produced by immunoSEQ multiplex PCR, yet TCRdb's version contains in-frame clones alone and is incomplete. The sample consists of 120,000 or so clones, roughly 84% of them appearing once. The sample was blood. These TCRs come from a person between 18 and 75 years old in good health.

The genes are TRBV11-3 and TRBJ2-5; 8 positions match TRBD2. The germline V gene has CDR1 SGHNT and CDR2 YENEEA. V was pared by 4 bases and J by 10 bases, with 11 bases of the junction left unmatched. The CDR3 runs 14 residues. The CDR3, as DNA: TGTGCCAGCAGCTCCGGGGGACGGCGGGGGGACCAGTACTTC. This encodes CASSSGGRRGDQYF.

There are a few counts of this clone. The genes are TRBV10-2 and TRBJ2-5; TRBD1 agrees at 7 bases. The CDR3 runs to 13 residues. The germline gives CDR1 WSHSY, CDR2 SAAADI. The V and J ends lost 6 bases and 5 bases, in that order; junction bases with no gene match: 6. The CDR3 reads CASSLGGWETQYF. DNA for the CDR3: TGCGCCAGCAGCCTAGGGGGCTGGGAGACCCAGTACTTC.

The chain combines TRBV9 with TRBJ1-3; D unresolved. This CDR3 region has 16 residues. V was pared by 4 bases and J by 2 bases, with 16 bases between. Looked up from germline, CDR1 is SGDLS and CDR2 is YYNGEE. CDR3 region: CASSPRVDSAGNTIYF. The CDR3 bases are TGTGCCAGCAGCCCTCGAGTCGACTCCGCTGGAAACACCATATATTTT.

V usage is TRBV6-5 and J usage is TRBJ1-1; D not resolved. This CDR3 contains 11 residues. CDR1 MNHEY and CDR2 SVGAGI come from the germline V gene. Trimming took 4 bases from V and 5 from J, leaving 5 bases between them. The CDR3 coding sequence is TGTGCCAGCAGTTTGTGGACTGAAGCTTTCTTT. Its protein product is CASSLWTEAFF.

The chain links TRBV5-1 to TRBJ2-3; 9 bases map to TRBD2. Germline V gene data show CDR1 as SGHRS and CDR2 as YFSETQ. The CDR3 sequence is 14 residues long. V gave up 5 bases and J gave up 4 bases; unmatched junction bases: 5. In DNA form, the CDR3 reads TGCGCCAGCAGGGGCGGGGGGGCCCCAGATACGCAGTATTTT. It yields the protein CASRGGGAPDTQYF.

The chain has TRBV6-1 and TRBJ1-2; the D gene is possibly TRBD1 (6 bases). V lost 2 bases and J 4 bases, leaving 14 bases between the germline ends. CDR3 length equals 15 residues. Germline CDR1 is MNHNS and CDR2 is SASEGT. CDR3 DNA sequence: TGTGCCAGCAGTGAATCGAGGACAGATTTCTATGGCTACACCTTC. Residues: CASSESRTDFYGYTF.

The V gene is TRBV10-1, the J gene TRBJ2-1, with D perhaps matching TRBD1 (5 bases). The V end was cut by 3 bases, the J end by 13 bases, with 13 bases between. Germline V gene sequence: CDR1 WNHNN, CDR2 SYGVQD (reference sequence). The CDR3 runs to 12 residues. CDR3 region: CASSDALGPQFF. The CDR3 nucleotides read TGCGCCAGCAGTGACGCCTTGGGGCCCCAGTTCTTC.

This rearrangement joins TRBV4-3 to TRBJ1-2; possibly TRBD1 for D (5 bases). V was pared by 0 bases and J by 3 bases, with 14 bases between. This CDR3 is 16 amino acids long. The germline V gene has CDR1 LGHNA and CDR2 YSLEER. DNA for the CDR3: TGCGCCAGCAGCCAAGATGGGGGGGTTGCCTACTATGGCTACACCTTC. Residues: CASSQDGGVAYYGYTF.

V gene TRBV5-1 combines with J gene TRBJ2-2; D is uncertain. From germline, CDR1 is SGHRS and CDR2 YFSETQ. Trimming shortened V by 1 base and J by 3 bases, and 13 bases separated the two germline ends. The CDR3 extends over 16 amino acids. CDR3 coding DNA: TGCGCCAGCAGCTTGTTCGGTGACTCGGACACCGGGGAGCTGTTTTTT. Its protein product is CASSLFGDSDTGELFF.

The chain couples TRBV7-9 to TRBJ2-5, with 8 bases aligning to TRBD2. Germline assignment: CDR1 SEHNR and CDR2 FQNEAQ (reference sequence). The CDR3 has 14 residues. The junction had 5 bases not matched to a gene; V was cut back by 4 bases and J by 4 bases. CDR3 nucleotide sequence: TGTGCCAGCAGCTCCTCGGGGGGGCGAGAGACCCAGTACTTC. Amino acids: CASSSSGGRETQYF.

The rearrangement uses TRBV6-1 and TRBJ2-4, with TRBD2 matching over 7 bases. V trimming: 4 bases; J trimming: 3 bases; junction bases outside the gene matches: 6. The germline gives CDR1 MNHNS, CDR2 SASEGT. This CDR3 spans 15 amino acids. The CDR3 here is CASSVQGGGKNIQYF. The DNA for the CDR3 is TGTGCCAGCAGTGTTCAGGGCGGGGGCAAAAACATTCAGTACTTC.

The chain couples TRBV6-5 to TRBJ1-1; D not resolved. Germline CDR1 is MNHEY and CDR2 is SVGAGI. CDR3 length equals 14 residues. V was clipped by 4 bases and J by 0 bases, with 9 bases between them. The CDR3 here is CASSLLEMNTEAFF. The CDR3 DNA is TGTGCCAGCAGTTTGCTCGAAATGAACACTGAAGCTTTCTTT.

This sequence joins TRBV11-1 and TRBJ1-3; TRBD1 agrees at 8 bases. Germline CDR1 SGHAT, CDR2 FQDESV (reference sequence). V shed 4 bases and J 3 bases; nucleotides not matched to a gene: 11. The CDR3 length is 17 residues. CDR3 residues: CASSSPEQGAFGNTIYF. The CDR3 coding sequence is TGTGCCAGCAGCTCGCCGGAGCAGGGGGCTTTTGGAAACACCATATATTTT.

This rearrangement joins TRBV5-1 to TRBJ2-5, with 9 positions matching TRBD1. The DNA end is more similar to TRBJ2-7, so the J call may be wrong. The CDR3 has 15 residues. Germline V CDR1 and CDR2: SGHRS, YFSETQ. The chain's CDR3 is CASSLAVGQGYEQYF. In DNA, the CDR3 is TGCGCCAGCAGCTTGGCGGTGGGACAGGGCTACGAGCAGTACTTC.

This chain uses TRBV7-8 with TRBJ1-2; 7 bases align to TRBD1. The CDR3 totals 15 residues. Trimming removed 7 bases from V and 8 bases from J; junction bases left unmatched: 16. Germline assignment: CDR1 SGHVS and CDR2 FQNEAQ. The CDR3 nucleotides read TGTGCCAGCACCTCCTGGGGGGACAGCCGGGGAGGCTACACCTTC. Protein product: CASTSWGDSRGGYTF.

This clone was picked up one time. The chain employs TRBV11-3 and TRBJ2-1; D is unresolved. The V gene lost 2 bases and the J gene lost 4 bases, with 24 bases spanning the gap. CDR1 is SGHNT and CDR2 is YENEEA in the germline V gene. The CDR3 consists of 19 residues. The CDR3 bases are TGTGCCAGCAGCTTATTTCCCATGTCCCCGATAGGCACATACAATGAGCAGTTCTTC. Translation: CASSLFPMSPIGTYNEQFF. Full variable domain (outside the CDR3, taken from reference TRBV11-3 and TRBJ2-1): EAGVVQSPRYKIIEKKQPVAFWCNPISGHNTLYWYLQNLGQGPELLIRYENEEAVDDSQLPKDRFSAERLKGVDSTLKIQPAELGDSAVYLCASSLFPMSPIGTYNEQFFGPGTRLTVL.

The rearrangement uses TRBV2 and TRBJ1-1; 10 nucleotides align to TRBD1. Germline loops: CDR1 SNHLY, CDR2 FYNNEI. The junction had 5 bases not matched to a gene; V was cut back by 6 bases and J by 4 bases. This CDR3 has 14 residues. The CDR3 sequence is CASRTDRGPTEAFF. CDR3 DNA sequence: TGTGCCAGCAGAACAGACAGGGGGCCCACTGAAGCTTTCTTT.

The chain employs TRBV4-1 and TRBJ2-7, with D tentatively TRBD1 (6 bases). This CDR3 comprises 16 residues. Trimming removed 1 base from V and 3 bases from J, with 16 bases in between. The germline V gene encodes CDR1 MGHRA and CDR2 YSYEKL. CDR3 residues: CASSQVQGQPDYEQYF. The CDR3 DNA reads TGCGCCAGCAGCCAAGTGCAGGGACAACCTGACTACGAGCAGTACTTC.

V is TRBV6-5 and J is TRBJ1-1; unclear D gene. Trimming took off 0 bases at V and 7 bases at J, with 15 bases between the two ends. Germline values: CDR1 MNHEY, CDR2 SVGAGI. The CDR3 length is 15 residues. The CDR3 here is CASSYSGDTRSEAFF. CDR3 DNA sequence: TGTGCCAGCAGTTACTCTGGGGATACACGAAGTGAAGCTTTCTTT.

CDR3 region: CASSQGWGQGKGEQFF. The CDR3 nucleotides are TGTGCCAGCAGCCAAGGTTGGGGACAGGGGAAGGGTGAGCAGTTCTTC. The rearrangement links TRBV14 to TRBJ2-1, with 10 nucleotides matching TRBD1. The CDR3 contains 16 residues. Trimming at V came to 1 base and at J to 9 bases, leaving 9 bases not matched to a gene. Germline values: CDR1 SGHDN, CDR2 FVKESK.